These T cell receptor beta chains were read from a single sample in a study of CD8+CD57+ T cells in acquired aplastic anemia. TCRdb reprocessed the reads with MiXCR, giving one entry per CDR3 protein. The sample yields roughly 81,000 distinct CDR3 sequences, 40% to 50% seen once. Sequencing input: sorted CD4+, CD8+, or CD8+CD57+ T cells (not recorded which) from PBMCs. The receptors come from a human donor in good health, serving as a control. CDR3s include the opening cysteine and the closing phenylalanine or tryptophan. D genes are given only for firm matches. Clone size is stated in some rows and not others, as once, few, many or a class when expanded.

D	V	J	size	CDR3	DNA
.	TRBV24-1	TRBJ2-5	once	CATSDSTGQETQYF	TGTGCCACCAGTGATAGCACTGGGCAAGAGACCCAGTACTTC
.	TRBV19	TRBJ1-5	once	CASRGPTGSLGPQHF	TGTGCCAGTAGGGGGCCCACGGGGTCGTTGGGTCCCCAGCATTTT
TRBD2	TRBV27	TRBJ2-7	.	CASSPTWRAGGLCEQYF	TGTGCCAGCAGTCCTACGTGGCGAGCGGGGGGGCTCTGCGAGCAGTACTTC
.	TRBV2	TRBJ1-1	.	CASSVDGHNTEAFF	TGTGCCAGCAGTGTCGACGGACACAACACTGAAGCTTTCTTT
.	TRBV4-2	TRBJ2-4	.	CASRYRGLAKNIQYF	TGTGCCAGCAGGTACCGGGGGCTAGCCAAAAACATTCAGTACTTC
.	TRBV3-1	TRBJ1-4	.	CASSSWGEGEKLFF	TGTGCCAGCAGCAGTTGGGGGGAAGGTGAAAAACTGTTTTTT
.	TRBV12-3/TRBV12-4	TRBJ2-7	many	CASSGPSGVLGEQYF	TGTGCCAGCAGTGGCCCAAGTGGGGTACTTGGCGAGCAGTACTTC
.	TRBV19	TRBJ1-1	.	CASSIGLQGGEAFF	TGTGCCAGTAGTATAGGGCTACAGGGCGGTGAAGCTTTCTTT
.	TRBV6-1	TRBJ1-5	few	CASRPDWNQPQHF	TGTGCCAGCAGACCTGACTGGAATCAGCCCCAGCATTTT
.	TRBV11-2	TRBJ1-6	many	CASSLESGVSPLHF	TGTGCCAGCAGCTTAGAGTCGGGGGTTTCACCCCTCCACTTT
TRBD1	TRBV15	TRBJ2-7	.	CATSPTGGYEQYF	TGTGCCACCTCTCCGACAGGGGGCTACGAGCAGTACTTC
.	TRBV6-4	TRBJ2-2	.	CASSEKGTGELFF	TGTGCCAGCAGTGAAAAGGGAACCGGGGAGCTGTTTTTT
.	TRBV19	TRBJ2-3	.	CASSLNPRSYLGTDTQYF	TGTGCCAGTAGTCTAAACCCTCGATCCTACCTTGGCACAGATACGCAGTATTTT
TRBD1	TRBV15	TRBJ2-7	.	CATSRRTGGYEQYF	TGTGCCACCAGCAGACGGACAGGGGGCTACGAGCAGTACTTC
.	TRBV12-3/TRBV12-4	TRBJ1-1	.	CASSPAWDVAEAFF	TGTGCCAGCAGTCCCGCCTGGGATGTGGCTGAAGCTTTCTTT
.	TRBV19	TRBJ2-7	.	CASSTETISYEQYF	TGTGCCAGTAGTACCGAGACAATATCCTACGAGCAGTACTTC
.	TRBV27	TRBJ1-2	few	CASRPPRGRGPYGYTF	TGTGCCAGCAGGCCGCCCAGGGGTCGGGGACCTTATGGCTACACCTTC
.	TRBV15	TRBJ2-7	.	CATSVDFYEQYF	TGTGCCACCAGCGTGGACTTCTACGAGCAGTACTTC
.	TRBV25-1	TRBJ2-3	many	CASSAPDSITDTQYF	TGTGCCAGCAGTGCCCCCGACTCGATCACAGATACGCAGTATTTT
.	TRBV20-1	TRBJ2-1	many	CSAMAYDEPLRDNEQFF	TGCAGTGCTATGGCCTATGATGAACCCTTGAGGGACAATGAGCAGTTCTTC
.	TRBV11-2	TRBJ2-4	few	CASSPEDSGAKNIQYF	TGTGCCAGCAGCCCAGAAGATAGCGGCGCCAAAAACATTCAGTACTTC
.	TRBV7-9	TRBJ2-7	once	CASSTEFEQYF	TGTGCCAGCAGCACGGAATTTGAGCAGTACTTC
TRBD1	TRBV2	TRBJ2-3	.	CASSEDRAPTDTQYF	TGTGCCAGCAGCGAAGACAGGGCCCCAACGGATACGCAGTATTTT
.	TRBV10-3	TRBJ1-5	many	CAISEVDGQPQHF	TGTGCCATCAGTGAGGTCGACGGACAGCCCCAGCATTTT
.	TRBV14	TRBJ2-5	many	CASSQDSNQETQYF	TGTGCCAGCAGCCAGGACTCCAATCAAGAGACCCAGTACTTC
.	TRBV11-3	TRBJ2-7	once	CASSGGGQDYEQYF	TGTGCCAGCAGCGGAGGGGGGCAGGACTACGAGCAGTACTTC
TRBD1	TRBV11-1	TRBJ2-1	many	CASSPRQGASYNEQFF	TGTGCCAGCAGCCCCAGACAGGGTGCCTCCTACAATGAGCAGTTCTTC
.	TRBV6-5	TRBJ1-5	many	CASSYQDNQPQHF	TGTGCCAGCAGTTACCAGGACAATCAGCCCCAGCATTTT
TRBD1	TRBV6-1	TRBJ1-1	.	CASSQRQGNTEAFF	TGTGCCAGCAGTCAAAGACAGGGAAACACTGAAGCTTTCTTT
TRBD1	TRBV10-3	TRBJ2-7	.	CASGQGAPGEQYF	TGTGCCAGCGGACAGGGGGCTCCGGGGGAGCAGTACTTC
TRBD2	TRBV11-2	TRBJ2-7	many	CASRQRGGGEQYF	TGTGCCAGCAGACAACGGGGGGGAGGCGAGCAGTACTTC
.	TRBV30	TRBJ1-4	.	CAWSAGVSGKLFF	TGTGCCTGGAGTGCGGGGGTATCGGGAAAACTGTTTTTT
.	TRBV24-1	TRBJ1-6	.	CATSSEGVLANSPLHF	TGTGCCACCAGTTCCGAAGGTGTCCTCGCTAATTCACCCCTCCACTTT
.	TRBV10-2	TRBJ2-7	.	CASRRPGNEQYF	TGCGCCAGCAGGCGTCCAGGGAACGAGCAGTACTTC
.	TRBV20-1	TRBJ1-6	.	CSGSSTPRNSPLHF	TGCAGCGGGTCATCGACCCCTCGGAATTCACCCCTCCACTTT
TRBD2	TRBV7-8	TRBJ2-1	.	CASSLLAGGYEQFF	TGTGCCAGCAGCTTACTAGCGGGAGGGTATGAGCAGTTCTTC
.	TRBV10-3	TRBJ2-5	.	CAIGSVGAETQYF	TGTGCCATCGGATCGGTAGGTGCGGAGACCCAGTACTTC
TRBD2	TRBV9	TRBJ2-1	many	CASSDSGRVYNEQFF	TGTGCCAGCAGCGACAGCGGGAGGGTGTACAATGAGCAGTTCTTC
.	TRBV2	TRBJ1-2	.	CASIKGQWTGNTF	TGTGCCAGCATAAAAGGACAGTGGACTGGAAACACCTTC
.	TRBV7-3	TRBJ1-1	once	CASSLGEGMPEAFF	TGTGCCAGCAGCTTAGGCGAGGGAATGCCTGAAGCTTTCTTT
.	TRBV7-9	TRBJ1-1	.	CASSPLGDTEAFF	TGTGCCAGCAGCCCACTTGGCGACACTGAAGCTTTCTTT
TRBD1	TRBV19	TRBJ1-5	.	CASRQGLGQPQHF	TGTGCCAGTAGACAGGGGTTGGGCCAGCCCCAGCATTTT